This T cell receptor (beta chain) is drawn from a study of cytomegalovirus exposure and HLA in healthy donors. Comment on this clone: Antigen unknown.

CDR1 is SGDLS and CDR2 is YYNGEE in the germline V gene. Trimming removed 3 bases from V and 4 bases from J; junction bases left unmatched: 7. The CDR3 is 15 residues long. Study-wide results and caveats: With DRB1 most and HLA-C fewest, TCR association rates differed between HLA loci in a later analysis.

Both 60 Vbeta primers and 13 Jbeta primers went into the PCR. This table comes from immunoSEQ multiplex PCR, and its TCRdb copy is limited to in-frame clones, with some not included. The sample yields 120,000 to 150,000 clones, 84% seen once. The rearrangement links TRBV9 to TRBJ2-7; TRBD1 matches 10 bases. The receptor was derived from a boy between 2 and 15 years old in good health and CMV-seronegative. The specimen was PBMCs. CDR3 nucleotides: TGTGCCAGCAGCGGAGGGACAGGGGCTGCATACGAGCAGTACTTC. Amino acids: CASSGGTGAAYEQYF.